The 19 T cell receptor beta chains reported below all come from one sample, sequenced in a study of T cells in Graves' hyperthyroidism and ophthalmopathy. It was RNA transcripts that yielded the amplified TCR beta CDR3 regions. The primer set for the first-round RT-PCR of the TCR CDR3 was HTBI. TCRdb fed the multiplex PCR reads into MiXCR, producing one record per CDR3 protein. The sample holds 610,000 or so distinct CDR3 sequences, under 60% seen once. Material for sequencing was peripheral blood or thyroid tissue (not recorded which). The origin of the receptors is a woman under 30 with Graves' hyperthyroidism.

J is TRBJ1-1 and V is TRBV29-1, with D possibly being TRBD1 (6 bases). Looked up from germline, CDR1 is SQVTM and CDR2 is ANQGSEA. This CDR3 comprises 13 residues. The V gene lost 5 bases and the J gene lost 2 bases, with 12 bases spanning the gap. The CDR3 bases are TGCAGCGTTTACCGGGACACCAACACTGAAGCTTTCTTT. Amino acids: CSVYRDTNTEAFF.

This clonotype came up once. V is TRBV10-3 and J is TRBJ1-5; possible D gene TRBD1, 5 bases. Per germline, CDR1 ENHRY and CDR2 SYGVKD. Trimming removed 4 bases from V and 3 bases from J, with 13 bases in between. The CDR3 is 15 residues long. CDR3 loop: CAISGGRGDNQPQHF. CDR3 bases: TGTGCCATCAGTGGGGGACGGGGGGACAATCAGCCCCAGCATTTT.

The chain employs TRBV6-1 and TRBJ2-5; D is possibly TRBD2 (5 bases). Looked up from germline, CDR1 is MNHNS and CDR2 is SASEGT. This CDR3 contains 16 residues. The V gene lost 5 bases and the J gene lost 10 bases, with 26 bases spanning the gap. The CDR3 nucleotides read TGTGCCAGCAGTTACACCGGACTGAACTCTGATCGGGACCAGTACTTC. Its protein is CASSYTGLNSDRDQYF.

This clonotype was recorded many times. The V and J genes are TRBV12-3 or TRBV12-4 and TRBJ1-1; no definite D call. The CDR3 totals 13 residues. Trimming stripped 4 bases from V and 1 base from J, with 7 bases between. CDR3 DNA sequence: TGTGCCAGCAGTTCCCCAAGGAACACTGAAGCTTTCTTT. Its translation: CASSSPRNTEAFF.

As for this clonotype: One base away lies a much larger clone, so this may be a sequencing read error. The V call is TRBV6-4, the J call TRBJ1-3, with D possibly being TRBD1 (5 bases). Germline CDR1 MRHNA, CDR2 SNTAGT. The germline V and J ends were trimmed by 2 bases and 1 base, with 9 bases remaining between them. The length of the CDR3 is 15 residues. CDR3 loop: CASSDRGSSGNTIYF. As DNA, the CDR3 is TGTGCCAGCAGTGACAGGGGCAGTTCTGGAAACACCATATATTTT.

This clonotype was counted many times. V usage is TRBV9 and J usage is TRBJ2-7; D perhaps matches TRBD1 (6 bases). The CDR3 sequence is 14 residues long. V was clipped by 3 bases and J by 2 bases, with 12 bases between them. CDR1 and CDR2 (germline): SGDLS, YYNGEE. The CDR3 DNA reads TGTGCCAGCAGCGGCCGGGACAATACCTACGAGCAGTACTTC. As protein: CASSGRDNTYEQYF.

In the case of this clonotype: Because it lacks the conserved phenylalanine or tryptophan at the end, this CDR3 is likely a read error. No DNA is shown, since the ends of the CDR3 on it are uncertain; the CDR3 is the one TCRdb lists. V is TRBV7-6 and J is TRBJ1-2. Germline loops: CDR1 SGHVS, CDR2 FNYEAQ. The CDR3 is 9 amino acids in total, end residues counted. The CDR3 spells CASSPGILA.

This clonotype was found many times. The chain has TRBV4-3 and TRBJ1-2; perhaps TRBD1 as D (5 bases). Germline assignment: CDR1 LGHNA and CDR2 YSLEER. V was trimmed by 0 bases and J by 4 bases, leaving 12 bases between them. The CDR3 consists of 15 residues. CDR3 protein: CASSQEGGKAYGYTF. CDR3 coding DNA: TGCGCCAGCAGCCAAGAGGGGGGTAAGGCCTATGGCTACACCTTC.

This clonotype was counted at least ten times. V usage is TRBV19 and J usage is TRBJ2-1, with 7 bases lining up with TRBD2. Germline assignment: CDR1 LNHDA and CDR2 SQIVND (reference sequence). The CDR3 is 14 residues long. V was clipped by 3 bases and J by 5 bases; unmatched bases: 4. In DNA form, the CDR3 reads TGTGCCAGTAGTATTGGGCGGGAGAACAATGAGCAGTTCTTC. The encoded protein is CASSIGRENNEQFF.

Concerning this clonotype: Its ends do not fully match the called genes, so a read error is possible. The chain joins TRBV20-1 to TRBJ1-2; D is possibly TRBD1 (5 bases). Germline V CDR1 and CDR2: DFQATT, SNEGSKA (reference sequence). The CDR3 has 14 residues. DNA of the CDR3: TGCAGTGCTAGTTTGGGACTAGCTAACAATGGCTACACCTTC. Translating gives CSASLGLANNGYTF.

This clonotype was seen many times. The chain uses TRBV11-2 and TRBJ1-1; D not certain. Germline CDR1 and CDR2: SGHAT and FQNNGV. V dropped 2 bases and J dropped 0 bases, with 10 bases sitting between them. The CDR3 covers 15 residues. The CDR3 loop is CASSLPDWMNTEAFF. Here the CDR3 DNA reads TGTGCCAGCAGCTTACCAGACTGGATGAACACTGAAGCTTTCTTT.

This clonotype was recorded only once. In DNA form, the CDR3 reads TGTGCCAGCAGCTTATGGCCGGGAGGCACAGATACGCAGTATTTT. Amino acid sequence: CASSLWPGGTDTQYF. The chain is built from TRBV7-2 and TRBJ2-3; a possible D gene is TRBD2 (6 bases). V was clipped by 2 bases and J by 1 base, with 10 bases between them. From germline, CDR1 is SGHTA and CDR2 FQGNSA. The CDR3 runs to 15 residues. The full variable domain, with the rest looked up from reference TRBV7-2 and TRBJ2-3, is GAGVSQSPSNKVTEKGKDVELRCDPISGHTALYWYRQSLGQGLEFLIYFQGNSAPDKSGLPSDRFSAERTGGSVSTLTIQRTQQEDSAVYLCASSLWPGGTDTQYFGPGTRLTVL.

This clonotype came up many times. The rearrangement uses TRBV5-4 and TRBJ1-1, with 9 bases fitting TRBD1. V was clipped by 1 base and J by 2 bases; unmatched bases: 3. This CDR3 spans 15 amino acids. The germline CDR1 and CDR2 sequences are SGHNT and YYREEE (reference sequence). This CDR3 is CASSLRTGDNTEAFF. The CDR3 coding sequence is TGTGCCAGCAGCTTGCGGACAGGGGATAACACTGAAGCTTTCTTT.

The CDR3 sequence: CASGLAQDRNYGYTF. Written as DNA, the CDR3 is TGTGCTAGTGGTTTGGCCCAGGACAGAAACTATGGCTACACCTTC. The V gene is TRBV12-5, the J gene TRBJ1-2; D might be TRBD1 (6 bases). Trimming cost V 1 base and J 2 bases, with 11 bases left between them. CDR1 is LGHNT, CDR2 FRNRAP, per germline. CDR3 length: 15 residues.

This clonotype was seen at least ten times. The CDR3 DNA reads as TGCAGTGCTAGCGGGGGAGAAGAGACCCAGTACTTC. This gives the protein CSASGGEETQYF. This chain joins TRBV20-1 and TRBJ2-5; a possible D gene is TRBD2 (6 bases). The ends were cut back, 3 bases at V and 3 bases at J, with 8 bases in the middle. The CDR3 has 12 amino acids. The germline CDR1 and CDR2 sequences are DFQATT and SNEGSKA (reference sequence).

The genes are TRBV20-1 and TRBJ1-4; weak D call: TRBD1 (5 bases). Germline CDR1 reads DFQATT; CDR2 reads SNEGSKA (reference sequence). V lost 1 base, J lost 6 bases, and 6 bases lay in between. The CDR3 covers 12 residues. CDR3 sequence: CSARAGHEKLFF. The CDR3 coding sequence is TGCAGTGCTAGAGCAGGGCATGAAAAACTGTTTTTT.

This clonotype occurred many times. The chain joins TRBV4-1 to TRBJ2-7, with 7 bases matching TRBD1. Trimming at V came to 4 bases and at J to 3 bases, leaving 3 bases not matched to a gene. Germline V gives CDR1 MGHRA, CDR2 YSYEKL. The length of the CDR3 is 13 residues. The CDR3 loop reads CASSPRTGYEQYF. CDR3 sequence (DNA): TGCGCCAGCAGCCCAAGGACAGGCTACGAGCAGTACTTC.

The chain is built from TRBV11-2 and TRBJ2-7, with TRBD2 matching over 10 bases. The CDR3 consists of 16 residues. The germline V gene has CDR1 SGHAT and CDR2 FQNNGV. V lost 5 bases and J lost 7; bases outside the gene matches: 14. DNA of the CDR3: TGTGCCAGCAGCCAACCGTGGGTAGCGGGAGGATATGAGCAGTACTTC. Its protein is CASSQPWVAGGYEQYF.

The rearrangement links TRBV5-1 to TRBJ2-6, with 10 bases matching TRBD2. Germline values: CDR1 SGHRS, CDR2 YFSETQ. V gave up 2 bases and J gave up 0 bases; unmatched junction bases: 5. CDR3 length: 18 residues. The CDR3 region is CASSFGLAETSGANVLTF. CDR3 nucleotides: TGCGCCAGCAGCTTCGGACTAGCGGAAACCTCTGGGGCCAACGTCCTGACTTTC.